This TCR beta chain appears in the sequencing data of a study of control samples from healthy donors and cancer patients. Using immunoSEQ multiplex PCR, the repertoire was profiled, and TCRdb retains in-frame clones only, with some absent. This table holds roughly 100,000 clones, approximately 90% found once. In this sample, this clone turned up once. Germline V gene lookup returns CDR1 SGHNT and CDR2 YYREEE (reference sequence). J was trimmed by 3 bases and V by 2 bases; bases with no gene match: 6. There are 15 residues in the CDR3. The sample comprised PBMCs. This receptor was identified in a man aged 55 to 70 with lung cancer. The chain links TRBV5-4 to TRBJ2-7; TRBD2 matches 9 bases. The chain's CDR3 is CASSFGLAGNYEQYF. The CDR3 DNA sequence: TGTGCCAGCAGCTTTGGGCTAGCGGGGAACTACGAGCAGTACTTC.